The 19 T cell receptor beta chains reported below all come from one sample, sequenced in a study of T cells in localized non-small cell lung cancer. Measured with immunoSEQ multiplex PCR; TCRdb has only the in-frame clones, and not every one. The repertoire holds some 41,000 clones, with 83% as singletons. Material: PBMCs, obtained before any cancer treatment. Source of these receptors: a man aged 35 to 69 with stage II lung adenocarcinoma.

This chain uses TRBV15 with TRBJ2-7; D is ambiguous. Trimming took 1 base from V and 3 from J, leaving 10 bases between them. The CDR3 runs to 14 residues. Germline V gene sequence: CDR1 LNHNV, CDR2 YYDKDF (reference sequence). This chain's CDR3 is CATSRGGRDYEQYF. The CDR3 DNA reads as TGTGCCACCAGCAGAGGGGGTAGGGACTACGAGCAGTACTTC.

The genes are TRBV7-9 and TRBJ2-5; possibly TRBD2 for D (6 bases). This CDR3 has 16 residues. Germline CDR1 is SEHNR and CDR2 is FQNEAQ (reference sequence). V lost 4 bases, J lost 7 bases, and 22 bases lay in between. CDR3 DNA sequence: TGTGCCAGCAGCTCACCCCCGGGACTCCCCTCTCGGACCCAGTACTTC. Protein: CASSSPPGLPSRTQYF.

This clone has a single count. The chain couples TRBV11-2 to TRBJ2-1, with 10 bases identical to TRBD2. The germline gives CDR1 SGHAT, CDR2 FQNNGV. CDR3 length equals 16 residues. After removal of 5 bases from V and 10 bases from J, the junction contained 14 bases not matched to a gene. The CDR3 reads CASSPTFSGRRGEQFF. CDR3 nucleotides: TGTGCCAGCAGCCCCACTTTTAGCGGGAGGCGGGGGGAGCAGTTCTTC.

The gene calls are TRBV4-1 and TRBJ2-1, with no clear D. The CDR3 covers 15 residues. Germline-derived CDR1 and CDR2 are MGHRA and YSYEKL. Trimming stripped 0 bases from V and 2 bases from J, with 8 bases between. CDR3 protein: CASSQDSAPYNEQFF. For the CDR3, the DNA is TGCGCCAGCAGCCAAGATTCAGCTCCCTACAATGAGCAGTTCTTC.

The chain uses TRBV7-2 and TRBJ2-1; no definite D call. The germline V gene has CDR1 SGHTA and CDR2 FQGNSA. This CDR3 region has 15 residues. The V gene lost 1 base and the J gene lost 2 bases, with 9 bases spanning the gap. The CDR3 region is CASSLGAPAYNEQFF. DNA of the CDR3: TGTGCCAGCAGCTTAGGTGCACCGGCCTACAATGAGCAGTTCTTC. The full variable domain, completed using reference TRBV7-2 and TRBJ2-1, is GAGVSQSPSNKVTEKGKDVELRCDPISGHTALYWYRQSLGQGLEFLIYFQGNSAPDKSGLPSDRFSAERTGGSVSTLTIQRTQQEDSAVYLCASSLGAPAYNEQFFGPGTRLTVL.

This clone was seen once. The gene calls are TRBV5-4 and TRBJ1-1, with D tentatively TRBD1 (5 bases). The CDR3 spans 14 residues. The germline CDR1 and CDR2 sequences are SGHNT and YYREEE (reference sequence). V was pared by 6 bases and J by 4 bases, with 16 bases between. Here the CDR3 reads CASITYGQTTEAFF. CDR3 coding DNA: TGTGCCAGCATCACTTACGGACAAACCACTGAAGCTTTCTTT. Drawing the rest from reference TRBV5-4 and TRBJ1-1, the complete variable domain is ETGVTQSPTHLIKTRGQQVTLRCSSQSGHNTVSWYQQALGQGPQFIFQYYREEENGRGNFPPRFSGLQFPNYSSELNVNALELDDSALYLCASITYGQTTEAFFGQGTRLTVV.

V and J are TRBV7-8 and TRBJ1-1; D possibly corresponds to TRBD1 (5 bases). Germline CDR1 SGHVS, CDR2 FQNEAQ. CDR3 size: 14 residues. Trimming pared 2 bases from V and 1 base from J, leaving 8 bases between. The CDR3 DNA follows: TGTGCCAGCAGCTTAAGACAGACGAACACTGAAGCTTTCTTT. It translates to CASSLRQTNTEAFF.

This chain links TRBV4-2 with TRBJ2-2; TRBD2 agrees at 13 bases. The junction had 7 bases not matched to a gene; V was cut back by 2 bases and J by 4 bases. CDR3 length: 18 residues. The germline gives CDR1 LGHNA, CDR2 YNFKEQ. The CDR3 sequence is CASSQQTSGRRTTGELFF. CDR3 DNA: TGTGCCAGCAGCCAACAGACTAGCGGGAGGCGAACCACCGGGGAGCTGTTTTTT.

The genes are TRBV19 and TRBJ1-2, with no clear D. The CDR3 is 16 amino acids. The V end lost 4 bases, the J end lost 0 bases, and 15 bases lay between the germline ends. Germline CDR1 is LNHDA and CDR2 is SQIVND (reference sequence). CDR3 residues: CASSNPQRSTNYGYTF. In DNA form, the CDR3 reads TGTGCCAGTAGTAACCCCCAGAGATCTACTAACTATGGCTACACCTTC.

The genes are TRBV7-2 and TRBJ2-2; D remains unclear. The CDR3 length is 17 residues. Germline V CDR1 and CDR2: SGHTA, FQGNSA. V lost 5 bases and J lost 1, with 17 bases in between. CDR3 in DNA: TGTGCCAGCAGCCCCCGGTCAGCGAGAAAGAACACCGGGGAGCTGTTTTTT. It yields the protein CASSPRSARKNTGELFF.

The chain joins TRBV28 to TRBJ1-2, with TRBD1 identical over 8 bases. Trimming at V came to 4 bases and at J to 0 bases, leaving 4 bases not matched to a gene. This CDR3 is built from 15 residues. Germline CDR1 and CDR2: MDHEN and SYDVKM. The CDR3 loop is CASSSQGEANYGYTF. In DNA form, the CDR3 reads TGTGCCAGCAGTTCACAGGGGGAGGCTAACTATGGCTACACCTTC.

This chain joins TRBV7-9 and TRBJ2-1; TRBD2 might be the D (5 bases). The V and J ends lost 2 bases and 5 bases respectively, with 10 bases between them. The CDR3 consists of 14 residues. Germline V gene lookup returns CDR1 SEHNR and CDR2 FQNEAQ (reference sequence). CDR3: CASSLSSGNNEQFF. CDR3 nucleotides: TGTGCCAGCAGCTTATCATCCGGGAACAATGAGCAGTTCTTC.

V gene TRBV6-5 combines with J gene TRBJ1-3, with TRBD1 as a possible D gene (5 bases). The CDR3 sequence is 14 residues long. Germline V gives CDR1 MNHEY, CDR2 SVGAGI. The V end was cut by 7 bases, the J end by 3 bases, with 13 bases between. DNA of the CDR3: TGTGCCAGCACCTCATCAGGGATTGGAAACACCATATATTTT. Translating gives CASTSSGIGNTIYF.

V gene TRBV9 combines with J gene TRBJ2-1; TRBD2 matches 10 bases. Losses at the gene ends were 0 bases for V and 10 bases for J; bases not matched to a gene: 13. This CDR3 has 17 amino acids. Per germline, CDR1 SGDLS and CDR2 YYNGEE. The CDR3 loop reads CASSVGRISGGAEEQFF. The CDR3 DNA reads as TGTGCCAGCAGCGTAGGACGCATCAGCGGGGGGGCCGAAGAGCAGTTCTTC.

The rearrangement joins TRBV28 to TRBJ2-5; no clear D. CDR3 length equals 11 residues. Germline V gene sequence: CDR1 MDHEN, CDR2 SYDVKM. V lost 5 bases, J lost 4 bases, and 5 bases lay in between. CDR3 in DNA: TGTGCCAGCAGTCCCATAGAGACCCAGTACTTC. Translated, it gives CASSPIETQYF.

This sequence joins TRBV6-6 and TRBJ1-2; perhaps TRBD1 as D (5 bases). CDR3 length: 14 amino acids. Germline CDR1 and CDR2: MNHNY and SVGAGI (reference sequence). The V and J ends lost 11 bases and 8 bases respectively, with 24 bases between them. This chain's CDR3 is CAAGRRDLLWGYTF. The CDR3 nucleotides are TGTGCCGCGGGGCGGCGGGACCTACTTTGGGGCTACACCTTC.

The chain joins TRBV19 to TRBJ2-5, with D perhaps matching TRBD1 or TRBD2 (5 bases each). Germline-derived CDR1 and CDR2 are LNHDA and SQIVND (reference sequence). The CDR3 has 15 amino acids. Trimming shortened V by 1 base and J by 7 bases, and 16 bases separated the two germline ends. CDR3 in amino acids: CASSIGGEGKRTQYF. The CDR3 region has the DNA TGTGCCAGTAGTATAGGGGGCGAGGGTAAAAGGACCCAGTACTTC.

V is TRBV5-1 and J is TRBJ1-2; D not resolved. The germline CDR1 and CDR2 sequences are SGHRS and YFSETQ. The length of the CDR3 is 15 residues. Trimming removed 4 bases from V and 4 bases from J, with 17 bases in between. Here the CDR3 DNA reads TGCGCCAGCAGCGAAATAGCACAGACTATCTATGGCTACACCTTC. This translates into CASSEIAQTIYGYTF.

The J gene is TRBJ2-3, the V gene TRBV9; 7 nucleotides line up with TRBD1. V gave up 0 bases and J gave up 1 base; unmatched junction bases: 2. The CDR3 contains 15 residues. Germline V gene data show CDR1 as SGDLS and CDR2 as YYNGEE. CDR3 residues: CASSVGGQGTDTQYF. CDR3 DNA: TGTGCCAGCAGCGTAGGAGGACAGGGCACAGATACGCAGTATTTT.